This passage covers 16 T cell receptor beta chains from one sample sequenced in a study of shared clonotypes between healthy human individuals. Assay: immunoSEQ multiplex PCR; the TCRdb copy retains only in-frame clones and omits some. The sample records more than 550,000 clones, roughly nine tenths being singletons. CD45RO-negative, CCR7-positively selected cells formed the naive CD8 fraction, excluding terminally differentiated effector memory CD45RA+ cells. Input material: naive CD8+ T cells sorted from blood. Receptors originate from a man younger than 45 in good health.

In its sample, this clone was seen a few times. The chain's CDR3 is CAWDDLGNQPQHF. DNA for the CDR3: TGTGCCTGGGACGATCTTGGAAATCAGCCCCAGCATTTT. The rearrangement joins TRBV30 to TRBJ1-5; D not certain. Trimming left V 5 bases short and J 4 bases short, with 12 bases between. CDR3 size: 13 residues. Per germline, CDR1 GTSNPN and CDR2 SVGIG (reference sequence).

J is TRBJ1-1 and V is TRBV5-4; D is unresolved. V gave up 4 bases and J gave up 0 bases, with 7 bases separating them. CDR1 and CDR2 from the germline V gene are SGHNT and YYREEE (reference sequence). This CDR3 has 13 residues. The DNA for the CDR3 is TGTGCCAGCAGCAGTCTCCTGAACACTGAAGCTTTCTTT. Encoded protein: CASSSLLNTEAFF.

This clone was seen only a few times. The chain joins TRBV2 to TRBJ1-1; D not resolved. Trimming took 6 bases from V and 2 from J, leaving 4 bases between them. The CDR3 length is 11 residues. CDR1 and CDR2 (germline): SNHLY, FYNNEI. The CDR3: CASSRNTEAFF. The CDR3 nucleotides are TGTGCCAGCAGCAGAAACACTGAAGCTTTCTTT.

About this clone itself: The same CDR3 also results from other DNA sequences found in this sample. The rearrangement links TRBV7-2 to TRBJ2-1; D unclear. V lost 1 base and J lost 7, with 5 bases in between. This CDR3 is built from 12 residues. The germline V gene has CDR1 SGHTA and CDR2 FQGNSA. CDR3 sequence reads: CASSLVGNEQFF. In nucleotides, the CDR3 is TGTGCCAGCAGCTTAGTGGGAAATGAGCAGTTCTTC.

As regards this clone: Other DNA sequences within the sample encode an identical CDR3. The chain joins TRBV2 to TRBJ2-1; TRBD2 aligns across 8 bases. The germline gives CDR1 SNHLY, CDR2 FYNNEI. The CDR3 length is 12 residues. Trimming took 9 bases from V and 6 from J; bases not matched to a gene: 4. CDR3 loop: CASRGGRNEQFF. The CDR3 nucleotides read TGTGCCAGTCGCGGGGGGCGCAATGAGCAGTTCTTC.

The chain has TRBV6-1 and TRBJ2-5; tentative D call: TRBD1 (5 bases). The CDR3 has 17 amino acids. Between the trimmed V and J ends, which lost 0 bases and 3 bases, there was a span of 17 bases. The germline CDR1 and CDR2 sequences are MNHNS and SASEGT. DNA for the CDR3: TGTGCCAGCAGTGAAGCTAACGTCGGCAGGGCCGAAGAGACCCAGTACTTC. It specifies CASSEANVGRAEETQYF.

V gene TRBV29-1 combines with J gene TRBJ2-1, with a possible D match to TRBD2 (6 bases). The germline V and J ends were trimmed by 3 bases and 3 bases, with 9 bases remaining between them. There are 13 residues in the CDR3. Germline V lookup: CDR1 SQVTM, CDR2 ANQGSEA. CDR3 sequence reads: CSVEEGYYNEQFF. CDR3 in DNA: TGCAGCGTTGAGGAGGGCTACTACAATGAGCAGTTCTTC.

The V gene is TRBV9, the J gene TRBJ2-1; D is perhaps TRBD1 (6 bases). CDR3 length: 15 amino acids. V dropped 4 bases and J dropped 1 base, with 12 bases sitting between them. Germline CDR1 SGDLS, CDR2 YYNGEE. In DNA, the CDR3 is TGTGCCAGCAGCCACCCGGACAGATCCTACAATGAGCAGTTCTTC. It codes for CASSHPDRSYNEQFF. The full variable domain, completed using reference TRBV9 and TRBJ2-1, is DSGVTQTPKHLITATGQRVTLRCSPRSGDLSVYWYQQSLDQGLQFLIQYYNGEERAKGNILERFSAQQFPDLHSELNLSSLELGDSALYFCASSHPDRSYNEQFFGPGTRLTVL.

This rearrangement joins TRBV4-1 to TRBJ2-1; 11 nucleotides match TRBD2. CDR3 length equals 14 residues. The germline gives CDR1 MGHRA, CDR2 YSYEKL. Trimming cost V 5 bases and J 9 bases; bases outside gene matches: 6. In DNA form, the CDR3 reads TGCGCCAGCAGCGAACTAGCGGGAGTGGCTGAGCAGTTCTTC. It specifies CASSELAGVAEQFF.

The rearrangement links TRBV4-3 to TRBJ2-7; TRBD1 is a possible D gene (6 bases). The CDR3 totals 18 residues. Trimming took 0 bases from V and 3 from J, leaving 21 bases between them. Germline CDR1 and CDR2: LGHNA and YSLEER. The CDR3 reads CASSQDRGTQGLVYEQYF. Here the CDR3 DNA reads TGCGCCAGCAGCCAAGATAGAGGGACACAGGGTCTTGTCTACGAGCAGTACTTC.

The CDR3 coding sequence is TGTGCCAGTAGTGCGTACAGGGGAACCCAGTACTTC. This codes for CASSAYRGTQYF. V is TRBV19 and J is TRBJ2-5; TRBD1 matches at 7 bases. J gave up 8 bases and V 5 bases, and 5 bases lay outside the gene matches. From germline, CDR1 is LNHDA and CDR2 SQIVND (reference sequence). This CDR3 has 12 residues. The variable domain in full, with the rest retrieved from reference TRBV19 and TRBJ2-5, is DGGITQSPKYLFRKEGQNVTLSCEQNLNHDAMYWYRQDPGQGLRLIYYSQIVNDFQKGDIAEGYSVSREKKESFPLTVTSAQKNPTAFYLCASSAYRGTQYFGPGTRLLVL.

The rearrangement uses TRBV11-3 and TRBJ2-7; tentatively, D is TRBD2 (5 bases). CDR3 length: 13 amino acids. Trimming pared 5 bases from V and 3 bases from J, leaving 11 bases between. Germline assignment: CDR1 SGHNT and CDR2 YENEEA. The CDR3 reads CASSLGRDYEQYF. As DNA, the CDR3 is TGTGCCAGCAGCCTGGGGAGAGACTACGAGCAGTACTTC.

About this clone itself: The same CDR3 also results from other DNA sequences found in this sample. The chain combines TRBV7-6 with TRBJ1-1; D is undetermined. The CDR3 spans 13 residues. CDR1 is SGHVS, CDR2 FNYEAQ, per germline. The V and J ends lost 4 bases and 1 base respectively, with 7 bases between them. CDR3 residues: CASSSTGNTEAFF. For the CDR3, the DNA is TGTGCCAGCAGCTCGACGGGGAACACTGAAGCTTTCTTT.

The J gene is TRBJ2-2, the V gene TRBV4-1; D might be TRBD2 (5 bases). CDR1 is MGHRA, CDR2 YSYEKL, per germline. The CDR3 covers 17 residues. V was clipped by 0 bases and J by 0 bases, with 11 bases between them. The CDR3 nucleotides are TGCGCCAGCAGCCAAGATCGTGCGGGCTCGAACACCGGGGAGCTGTTTTTT. Protein sequence: CASSQDRAGSNTGELFF.

The rearrangement joins TRBV7-9 to TRBJ2-7, with 8 positions matching TRBD1. Germline V gives CDR1 SEHNR, CDR2 FQNEAQ (reference sequence). The CDR3 is 16 residues long. J lost 0 bases, V lost 2 bases, and 6 bases had no gene match. Here the CDR3 reads CASSLSGQASSYEQYF. In DNA, the CDR3 is TGTGCCAGCAGCTTATCGGGACAGGCCTCCTCCTACGAGCAGTACTTC.

There are a few counts of this clone. The rearrangement joins TRBV7-2 to TRBJ2-1; TRBD2 might be the D (5 bases). This CDR3 is built from 13 residues. V was trimmed by 2 bases and J by 6 bases, leaving 8 bases between them. Germline CDR1 is SGHTA and CDR2 is FQGNSA. The CDR3 DNA is TGTGCCAGCAGCTTAAGGAGCGGCAATGAGCAGTTCTTC. Encoded protein: CASSLRSGNEQFF.